This T cell receptor beta chain was documented in a study of graft-versus-host responses after intestinal transplantation. Across the whole study: Those transplanted obtained multivisceral, liver-intestinal, or isolated intestinal grafts. The study gave all recipients anti-thymocyte globulin induction, then tacrolimus and steroids for approximately 3 years.

The V gene's germline CDR1 is SGHAT and CDR2 FQNNGV. With 2 bases clipped from V and 3 bases from J, the junction kept 2 bases outside the gene matches. CDR3 length equals 15 residues. The study's findings and limits: Declining HvG levels early post-transplant were linked to peak circulating GvH clone levels.

Comments on this clone: What it recognizes is unknown.

Here immunoSEQ multiplex PCR was the method, and the copy in TCRdb shows in-frame clones only, minus some. The sample yields 15,000 or so clones, more than 90% seen once. This sample comprised PBMCs, obtained 9 days after transplant. The TCR was taken from a human patient who received an intestinal transplant, so some T cells may come from the graft donor. The chain carries TRBV11-2 and TRBJ1-2, with TRBD1 identical over 11 bases. CDR3 DNA: TGTGCCAGCAGCTTAAGGACAGGGGGCGACTATGGCTACACCTTC. Translating it yields CASSLRTGGDYGYTF.